Given below is one TCR beta chain in context. Its antigen remains unknown. The source of the sample is a study of siplizumab effects on memory and regulatory T cells. Study results and limitations: Controls showed an average of approximately 27% Treg-derived mappable alloreactive CD4+ clones, while siplizumab showed around 73%. Sequences below about 10^-5 frequency were poorly captured. As a result, only a minor fraction of alloreactive clones mapped to unstimulated subsets. It seemed that naive T cells were more diverse than memory cells and were major contributors to the alloresponse.

The assay was immunoSEQ multiplex PCR, and TCRdb's table has in-frame clones only and misses some. The sample consists of some 110,000 clones, 90% to 95% of them appearing once. V was pared by 3 bases and J by 5 bases, with 6 bases of the junction left unmatched. Germline lookup yields CDR1 LGHNT and CDR2 FRNRAP. This CDR3 is built from 14 residues. Sample: non-Treg CD4+ T cells sorted from blood. The rearrangement uses TRBV12-5 and TRBJ2-5; 7 positions agree with TRBD1. This receptor was identified in a human donor in good health. The CDR3 nucleotides read TGTGCTAGTGGTTTTATGAACAGGGGCGAGACCCAGTACTTC. It specifies CASGFMNRGETQYF.